The rows below give T cell receptor beta chains drawn from one sample of a study of regulatory T cells in long-lasting Graves disease. TCRdb redid the calling of the multiplex PCR reads with MiXCR, one entry per CDR3 protein. The top ten hold roughly 29% of the sample, which has over 300,000 distinct CDR3 sequences, 20% seen once. Sequences were derived from peripheral blood mononuclear cells (PBMCs), sampled when the disease was refractory, from a patient treated with antithyroid drugs. The source of these receptors is a female donor with Graves disease. CDR3s include the opening cysteine and the closing phenylalanine or tryptophan. The order of the fields is V gene, J gene, CDR3 protein.

TRBV27	TRBJ2-7	CASSLGRAYEQYF
TRBV14	TRBJ1-3	CASSQFRETIYF
TRBV7-9	TRBJ2-5	CADSLLRFPLETQYF
TRBV7-2	TRBJ1-4	CASSLGGGNEKLFF
TRBV19	TRBJ2-5	CASSISDRGETQYF
TRBV20-1	TRBJ2-5	CSARNAGRRGTQYF
TRBV10-2	TRBJ1-4	CAAGQLAHNEKLFF
TRBV5-1	TRBJ1-4	CASKRTGATGNEKLFF
TRBV28	TRBJ1-4	CASFGPVEEKLFF
TRBV12-5	TRBJ1-2	CASGSQGFSNYGYTF
TRBV15	TRBJ1-3	CATSRGGGTSGNTIYF
TRBV4-1	TRBJ2-4	CASSLSGGQGENIQYF
TRBV3-1	TRBJ1-6	CASSQVGRDSYNSPLHF
TRBV5-1	TRBJ2-5	CASSRPQETQYF
TRBV7-9	TRBJ1-5	CASSASNQPQHF
TRBV5-1	TRBJ1-1	CASSLVYRGDLPTEAFF
TRBV3-1	TRBJ2-7	CASSPPGLVREQYF
TRBV20-1	TRBJ2-5	CSARPRDRGHF
TRBV5-6	TRBJ2-4	CASSWGGADIQYF
TRBV20-1	TRBJ1-5	CSARGTGDNNQPQHF
TRBV7-3	TRBJ2-2	CASSPRSNANTGELFF
TRBV28	TRBJ2-7	CASSIGDFCEQYF
TRBV15	TRBJ1-5	CATSRDIHPSNQPQHF
TRBV30	TRBJ2-7	CAWSLREGNYPYEQYF
TRBV5-1	TRBJ1-2	CASTTGANYGYTF
TRBV10-3	TRBJ2-1	CAIKRGGSYNEQFF
TRBV24-1	TRBJ2-5	CATSEGALYQETQYF
TRBV12-3/TRBV12-4	TRBJ2-2	CASSAASYTGELFF
TRBV6-2/TRBV6-3	TRBJ2-1	CASSSNRGYEQFF
TRBV2	TRBJ1-1	CASSSTANTEAFF
TRBV6-2/TRBV6-3	TRBJ2-5	CASSYPSRRDRGPRSPGKTQYF
TRBV20-1	TRBJ1-2	CSASISNYGYTF
TRBV7-8	TRBJ1-5	CASSHRTGFGQPQHF
TRBV29-1	TRBJ1-6	CSVELVAGSPLHF
TRBV28	TRBJ1-5	CASRPRGFDQPQHF
TRBV7-9	TRBJ2-2	CASSPQLRPGELFF
TRBV6-2/TRBV6-3	TRBJ2-5	CASSYSFWERKYQETQYF
TRBV7-2	TRBJ1-4	CASSPKDSHEKLFF
TRBV20-1	TRBJ1-1	CTPDSLNTEAFF
TRBV6-1	TRBJ2-7	CASTRSSLSYEQYF